This T cell receptor beta chain is from a study of T cells in localized non-small cell lung cancer. General observations from the study: Because researchers sequenced only one region of the tumor, heterogeneity is still possible. Detection in adjacent lung was observed for a median around 50 of the top 100 tumor clones. Overall survival was longer when the density of T cells in the blood was higher.

This table comes from immunoSEQ multiplex PCR, and its TCRdb copy is limited to in-frame clones, with some not included. The data contain 20,000 to 25,000 clones, approximately 86% of them seen just once; the ten biggest clones take up roughly 6%. J was trimmed by 4 bases and V by 2 bases; bases with no gene match: 5. Germline V CDR1 and CDR2: SGDLS, YYNGEE. The CDR3 sequence is 16 residues long. To note about this clone: The target antigen is unknown.

The source was peripheral blood, collected before any cancer treatment. The chain joins TRBV9 to TRBJ2-1, with 11 bases that match TRBD1. The clonotype was recovered from a male donor at least 60 years old with stage II squamous cell lung carcinoma. CDR3: CASSVTRDRGYNEQFF. CDR3 coding DNA: TGTGCCAGCAGCGTCACAAGGGACAGGGGGTACAATGAGCAGTTCTTC.